This TCR beta chain was documented in a study of shared clonotypes between healthy human individuals. Germline CDR1 reads SEHNR; CDR2 reads FQNEAQ (reference sequence). The CDR3 is 14 amino acids. V gave up 0 bases and J gave up 7 bases, with 12 bases separating them. Genomic DNA belonging to each subset was distributed in equal measure over several immunoSEQ plates. In the authors' methods: Without quality scores, immunoSEQ junctional reads could not be filtered like full-length reads. Sequenced by immunoSEQ multiplex PCR; TCRdb stores in-frame clones only, minus some. V, J and clone size derive from that table, while D and trimming were established from the DNA sequence. The sample lists 1.5 million to 1.9 million clones, 95% to 99% occurring once.

The specimen sequenced was naive CD4+ T cells sorted from blood. Subset: CD45RA+ positively selected. V usage is TRBV7-9 and J usage is TRBJ1-1; D not certain. The receptor comes from a young man in good health. CDR3 nucleotides: TGTGCCAGCAGCTTAGCAATATCCTACGGTGAAGCTTTCTTT. As protein: CASSLAISYGEAFF.